This note documents a single T cell receptor beta chain sequence. As processed by the authors: Nucleated cell number was recorded as an estimate derived from reference gene primer amplification. Generated by immunoSEQ multiplex PCR, the TCRdb table keeps only in-frame clones and is missing some. V, J and clone size reflect that table, while D and trimming were determined from the DNA. The sample holds approximately 190,000 clones; roughly 87% are singletons and the top ten take 6% to 7%. This entry is derived from a study of blood T cell repertoires in COVID-19. Study in general: PBMCs, B-cell-depleted T cells, or T cells were the source of the cDNA or gDNA that made up the material.

From germline, CDR1 is SGDLS and CDR2 YYNGEE. With 4 bases removed from V and 3 bases from J, the gap between germline ends came to 16 bases. The CDR3 extends over 16 amino acids. The specimen was peripheral blood. This sequence joins TRBV9 and TRBJ1-4, with D possibly matching TRBD1 (5 bases). The sequence was collected from a woman aged 35 to 49 with acute or convalescent COVID-19. The CDR3 DNA reads TGTGCCAGCAGCCCCGGACAAAATCTGGCTAATGAAAAACTGTTTTTT. Amino acids: CASSPGQNLANEKLFF.